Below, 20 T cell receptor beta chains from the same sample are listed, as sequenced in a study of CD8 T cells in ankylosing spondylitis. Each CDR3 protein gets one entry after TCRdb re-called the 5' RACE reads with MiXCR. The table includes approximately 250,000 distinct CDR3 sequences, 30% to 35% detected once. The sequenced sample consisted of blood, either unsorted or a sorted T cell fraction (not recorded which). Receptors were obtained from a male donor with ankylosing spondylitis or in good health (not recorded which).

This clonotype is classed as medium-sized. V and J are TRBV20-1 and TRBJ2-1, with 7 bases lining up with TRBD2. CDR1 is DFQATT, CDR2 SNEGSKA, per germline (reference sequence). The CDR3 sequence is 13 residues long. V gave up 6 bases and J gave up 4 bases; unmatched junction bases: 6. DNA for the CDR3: TGCAGTGCCGATCAGGGAGGGTACAATGAGCAGTTCTTC. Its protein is CSADQGGYNEQFF.

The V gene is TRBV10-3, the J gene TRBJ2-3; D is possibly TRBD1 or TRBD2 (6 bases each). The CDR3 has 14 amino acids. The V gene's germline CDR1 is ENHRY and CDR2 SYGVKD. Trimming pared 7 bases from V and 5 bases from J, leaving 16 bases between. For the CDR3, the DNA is TGTGCCATCAACCCACAGGGAGGTGGAGATACGCAGTATTTT. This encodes CAINPQGGGDTQYF.

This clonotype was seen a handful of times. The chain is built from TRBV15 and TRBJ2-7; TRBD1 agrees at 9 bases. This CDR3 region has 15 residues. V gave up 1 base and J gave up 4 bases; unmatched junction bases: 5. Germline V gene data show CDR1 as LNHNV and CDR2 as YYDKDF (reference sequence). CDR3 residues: CATSRVPGQGYEQYF. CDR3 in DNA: TGTGCCACCAGCAGAGTTCCGGGACAGGGTTACGAGCAGTACTTC.

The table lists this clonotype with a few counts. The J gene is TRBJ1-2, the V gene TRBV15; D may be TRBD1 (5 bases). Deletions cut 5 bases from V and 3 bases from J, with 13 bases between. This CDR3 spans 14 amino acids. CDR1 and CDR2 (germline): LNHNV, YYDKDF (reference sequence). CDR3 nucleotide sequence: TGTGCCACCAGCCCTGGGGCAGGGTACTATGGCTACACCTTC. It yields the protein CATSPGAGYYGYTF.

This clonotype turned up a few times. The CDR3 DNA sequence: TGCAGTGCTCCCGGTCAGGGGGCCGGGACGAACACTGAAGCTTTCTTT. This translates into CSAPGQGAGTNTEAFF. V is TRBV20-1 and J is TRBJ1-1; 8 bases line up with TRBD1. Looked up from germline, CDR1 is DFQATT and CDR2 is SNEGSKA (reference sequence). CDR3 length: 16 amino acids. The V segment lost 5 bases and the J segment 1 base; nucleotides outside the gene matches: 12.

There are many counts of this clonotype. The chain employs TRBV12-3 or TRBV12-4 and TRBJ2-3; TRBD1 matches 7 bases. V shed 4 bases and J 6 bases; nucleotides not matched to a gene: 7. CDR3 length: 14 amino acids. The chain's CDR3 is CASSSTGVGDTQYF. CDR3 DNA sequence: TGTGCCAGCAGTTCAACAGGGGTTGGGGATACGCAGTATTTT.

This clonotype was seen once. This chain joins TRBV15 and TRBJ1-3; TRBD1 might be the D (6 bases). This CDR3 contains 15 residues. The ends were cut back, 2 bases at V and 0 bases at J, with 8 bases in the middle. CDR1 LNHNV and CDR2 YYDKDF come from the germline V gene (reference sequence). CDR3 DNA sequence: TGTGCCACCAGCAGATCGACAGGCTCTGGAAACACCATATATTTT. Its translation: CATSRSTGSGNTIYF.

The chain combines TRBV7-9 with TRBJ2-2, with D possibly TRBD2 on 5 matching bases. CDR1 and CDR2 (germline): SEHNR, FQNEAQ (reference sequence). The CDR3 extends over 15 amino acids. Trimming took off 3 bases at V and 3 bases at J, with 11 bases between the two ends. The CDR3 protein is CASSFRGLDTGELFF. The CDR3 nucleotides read TGTGCCAGCAGCTTTCGGGGATTGGACACCGGGGAGCTGTTTTTT.

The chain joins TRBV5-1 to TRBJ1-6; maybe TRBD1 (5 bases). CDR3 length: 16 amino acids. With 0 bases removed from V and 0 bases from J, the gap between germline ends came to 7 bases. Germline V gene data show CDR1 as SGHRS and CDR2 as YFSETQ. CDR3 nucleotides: TGCGCCAGCAGCTTGGTCGACAGCTCCTATAATTCACCCCTCCACTTT. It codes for CASSLVDSSYNSPLHF.

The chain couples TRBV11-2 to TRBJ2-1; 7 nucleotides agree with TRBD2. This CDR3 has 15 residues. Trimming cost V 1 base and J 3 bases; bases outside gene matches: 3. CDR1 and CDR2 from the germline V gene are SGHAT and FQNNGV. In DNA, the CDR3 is TGTGCCAGCAGCTTAGCGGGGGGATACTACAATGAGCAGTTCTTC. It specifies CASSLAGGYYNEQFF.

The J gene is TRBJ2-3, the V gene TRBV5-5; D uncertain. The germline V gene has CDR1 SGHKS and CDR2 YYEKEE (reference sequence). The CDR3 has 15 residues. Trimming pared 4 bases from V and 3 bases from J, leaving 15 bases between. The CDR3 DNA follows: TGTGCCAGCAGCCGCGGACGGCTACCAACAGATACGCAGTATTTT. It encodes CASSRGRLPTDTQYF.

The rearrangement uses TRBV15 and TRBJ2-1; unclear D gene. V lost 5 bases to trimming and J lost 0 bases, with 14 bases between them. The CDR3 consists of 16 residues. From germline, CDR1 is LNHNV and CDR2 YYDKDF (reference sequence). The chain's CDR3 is CATSGFPPFSYNEQFF. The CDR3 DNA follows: TGTGCCACCAGCGGATTCCCGCCCTTCTCCTACAATGAGCAGTTCTTC.

The CDR3 sequence: CASSPRLAGGTYEQYF. DNA for the CDR3: TGTGCCAGCTCACCACGGCTAGCGGGGGGAACATACGAGCAGTACTTC. The chain links TRBV18 to TRBJ2-7; TRBD2 agrees at 11 bases. CDR1 and CDR2 from the germline V gene are KGHSH and LQKENI. CDR3 length: 16 amino acids. The V gene end was trimmed by 1 base and the J gene end by 4 bases; junction bases not matched to a gene: 6.

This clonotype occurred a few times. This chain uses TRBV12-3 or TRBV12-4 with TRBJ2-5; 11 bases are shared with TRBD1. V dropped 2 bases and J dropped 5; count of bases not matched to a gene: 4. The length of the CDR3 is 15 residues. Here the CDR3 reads CASSLLDRGRETQYF. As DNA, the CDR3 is TGTGCCAGCAGTTTATTGGACAGGGGGCGTGAGACCCAGTACTTC.

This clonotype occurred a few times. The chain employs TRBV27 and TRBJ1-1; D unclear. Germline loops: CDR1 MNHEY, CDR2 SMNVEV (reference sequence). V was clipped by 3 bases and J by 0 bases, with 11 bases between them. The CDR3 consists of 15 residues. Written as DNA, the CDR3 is TGTGCCAGCAGTTTTGACCGCGCAATGAACACTGAAGCTTTCTTT. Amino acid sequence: CASSFDRAMNTEAFF.

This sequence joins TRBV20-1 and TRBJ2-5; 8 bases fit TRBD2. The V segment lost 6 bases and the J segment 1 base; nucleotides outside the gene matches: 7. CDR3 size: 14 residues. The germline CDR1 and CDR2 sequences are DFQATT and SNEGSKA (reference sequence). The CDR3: CSAPRGGFQETQYF. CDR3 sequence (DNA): TGCAGTGCGCCCCGGGGGGGGTTCCAAGAGACCCAGTACTTC.

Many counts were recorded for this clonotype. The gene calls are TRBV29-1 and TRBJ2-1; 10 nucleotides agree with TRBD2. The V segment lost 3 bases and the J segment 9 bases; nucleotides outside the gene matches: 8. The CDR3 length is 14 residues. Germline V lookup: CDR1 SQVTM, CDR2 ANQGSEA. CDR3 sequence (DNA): TGCAGCGTTGATAAGTCGAGCGGGGGGGGTGAGCAGTTCTTC. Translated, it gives CSVDKSSGGGEQFF.

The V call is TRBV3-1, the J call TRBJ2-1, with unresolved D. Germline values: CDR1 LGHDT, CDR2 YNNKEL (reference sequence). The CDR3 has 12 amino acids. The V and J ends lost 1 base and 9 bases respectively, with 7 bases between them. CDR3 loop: CASSQGSSEQFF. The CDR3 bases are TGTGCCAGCAGCCAAGGGTCTAGTGAGCAGTTCTTC.

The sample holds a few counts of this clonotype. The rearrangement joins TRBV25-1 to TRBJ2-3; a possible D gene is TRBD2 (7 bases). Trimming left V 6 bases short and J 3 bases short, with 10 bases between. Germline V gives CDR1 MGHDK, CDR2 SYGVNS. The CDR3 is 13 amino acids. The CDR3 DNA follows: TGTGCCAGCAGAAGGGGGGGAACAGATACGCAGTATTTT. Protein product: CASRRGGTDTQYF.

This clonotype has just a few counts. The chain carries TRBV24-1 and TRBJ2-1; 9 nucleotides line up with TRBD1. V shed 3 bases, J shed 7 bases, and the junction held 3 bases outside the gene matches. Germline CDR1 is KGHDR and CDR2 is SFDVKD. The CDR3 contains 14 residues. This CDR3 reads CATSDGGQGNEQFF. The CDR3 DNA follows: TGTGCCACCAGTGATGGGGGACAGGGAAATGAGCAGTTCTTC.